This record covers a single TCR beta chain. Its antigen is unidentified. These data come from a study of OX40 agonist ivuxolimab in advanced cancers. Study information: Therapy given before enrollment (anti-PD-1, anti-PD-L1 or anti-CTLA-4) was allowed, and 40% had some. Three partial responders included one hepatocellular carcinoma patient and two cutaneous melanoma patients. Whole-study results and caveats: Several nonresponders also turned out to have low normalized T-cell clonal expansion. At 0.1 to 3.0 mg/kg and by week 6, CD4+ and CD8+ T cells in the blood had expanded clonally.

Some clones are missing from TCRdb's copy, which holds only in-frame ones; the method was immunoSEQ multiplex PCR. The table includes tens of thousands of clones, more than 70% detected once. Germline V CDR1 and CDR2: MNHEY, SMNVEV (reference sequence). V was pared by 0 bases and J by 4 bases, with 12 bases between. The CDR3 consists of 15 residues. The chain carries TRBV27 and TRBJ1-1; D is undetermined. The sample in question was CD4+ or CD8+ T cells sorted from blood, obtained in a trial of the OX40 agonist ivuxolimab. The clonotype was recovered from an adult with an advanced solid tumor such as melanoma, head and neck, liver or kidney cancer. The CDR3, as DNA: TGTGCCAGCAGTTTATCGCAACACCCGGGCACTGAAGCTTTCTTT. Translation gives CASSLSQHPGTEAFF.